A selection of T cell receptor beta chains follows, all from one sample in a study of cytomegalovirus exposure and HLA in healthy donors. Using immunoSEQ multiplex PCR, the repertoire was profiled, and TCRdb retains in-frame clones only, with some absent. Among about 150,000 clones, more than 65% were seen once, and the ten largest hold around 1.3%. Sequenced sample: PBMCs. Receptors were obtained from a man aged 45-60 years in good health and CMV-seropositive. CDR3s include the opening cysteine and the closing phenylalanine or tryptophan. A D gene is named only where the DNA matches it firmly. Size is stated for part of the rows, as once, few or many counts, or as a class when the clone is expanded.

V gene,D gene,J gene,CDR3 length,clone size,CDR3 protein,CDR3 DNA
TRBV29-1,.,TRBJ1-2,13,once,CNHTHQGFGGYTF,TGCAACCATACACACCAGGGCTTCGGTGGCTACACCTTC
TRBV28,TRBD1,TRBJ1-2,12,.,CASRQGAYGYTF,TGTGCCAGCAGACAGGGGGCCTATGGCTACACCTTC
TRBV6-5,.,TRBJ2-7,15,.,CAGSYGALETYEQYF,TGTGCCGGCAGTTACGGGGCCCTCGAAACTTACGAGCAGTACTTC
TRBV29-1,TRBD2,TRBJ2-2,17,.,CSVEDRRASGSTGELFF,TGCAGCGTTGAAGATCGGAGGGCTAGCGGGTCTACCGGGGAGCTGTTTTTT
TRBV9,.,TRBJ1-4,15,.,CASSAQGLSNEKLFF,TGTGCCAGCAGCGCACAGGGTCTTTCGAATGAAAAACTGTTTTTT
TRBV18,.,TRBJ2-1,15,.,CASSPVGQRGLEQFF,TGTGCCAGCTCACCAGTTGGACAGAGAGGCTTAGAGCAGTTCTTC
TRBV5-4,TRBD1,TRBJ1-1,15,.,CASSRGQGVGTEAFF,TGTGCCAGCAGCCGAGGTCAGGGGGTTGGCACTGAAGCTTTCTTT
TRBV28,TRBD1,TRBJ1-5,15,.,CASRPGTGSNQPQHF,TGTGCCAGCAGACCCGGGACAGGGAGCAATCAGCCCCAGCATTTT
TRBV28,.,TRBJ2-7,12,.,CASSRDTYEQYF,TGTGCCAGCAGCCGGGACACCTACGAGCAGTACTTC
TRBV29-1,TRBD1,TRBJ1-4,13,.,CSVTGTVNEKLFF,TGCAGCGTCACCGGGACAGTTAATGAAAAACTGTTTTTT
TRBV9,.,TRBJ2-7,15,.,CASSVVGFGGNEQYF,TGTGCCAGCAGCGTAGTAGGGTTCGGGGGAAACGAGCAGTACTTC
TRBV18,.,TRBJ2-1,15,few,CASSQMDSPYNEQFF,TGTGCCAGCTCCCAGATGGACAGCCCCTACAATGAGCAGTTCTTC
TRBV5-4,TRBD2,TRBJ2-7,14,.,CASSSGLAEYEQYF,TGTGCCAGCAGCTCGGGACTAGCGGAATACGAGCAGTACTTC
TRBV7-9,TRBD2,TRBJ2-7,15,.,CASSPLAGSSYEQYF,TGTGCCAGCAGCCCTCTAGCGGGGAGCTCCTACGAGCAGTACTTC
TRBV7-9,TRBD2,TRBJ2-7,17,.,CSSGTASGRSPSYEQYF,TGTTCCAGCGGAACGGCTAGCGGGAGATCTCCGTCCTACGAGCAGTACTTC
TRBV11-1,.,TRBJ2-1,15,.,CASRSPGFSYNEQFF,TGTGCCAGCAGGTCCCCGGGGTTCTCCTACAATGAGCAGTTCTTC